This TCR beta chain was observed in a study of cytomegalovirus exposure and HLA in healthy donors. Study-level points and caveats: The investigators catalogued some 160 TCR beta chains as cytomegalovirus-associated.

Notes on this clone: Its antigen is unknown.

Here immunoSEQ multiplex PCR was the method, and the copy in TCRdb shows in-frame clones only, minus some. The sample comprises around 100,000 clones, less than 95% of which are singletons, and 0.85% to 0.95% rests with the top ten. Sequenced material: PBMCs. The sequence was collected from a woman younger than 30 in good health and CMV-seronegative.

As DNA, the CDR3 is TGTGCCAGCAGCTCCGGGGGTCAGCCCCAGCATTTT. Encoded protein: CASSSGGQPQHF. The rearrangement uses TRBV7-9 and TRBJ1-5; D may be TRBD1 (5 bases). The ends were cut back, 4 bases at V and 6 bases at J, with 7 bases in the middle. The CDR3 totals 12 residues. The germline gives CDR1 SEHNR, CDR2 FQNEAQ (reference sequence).